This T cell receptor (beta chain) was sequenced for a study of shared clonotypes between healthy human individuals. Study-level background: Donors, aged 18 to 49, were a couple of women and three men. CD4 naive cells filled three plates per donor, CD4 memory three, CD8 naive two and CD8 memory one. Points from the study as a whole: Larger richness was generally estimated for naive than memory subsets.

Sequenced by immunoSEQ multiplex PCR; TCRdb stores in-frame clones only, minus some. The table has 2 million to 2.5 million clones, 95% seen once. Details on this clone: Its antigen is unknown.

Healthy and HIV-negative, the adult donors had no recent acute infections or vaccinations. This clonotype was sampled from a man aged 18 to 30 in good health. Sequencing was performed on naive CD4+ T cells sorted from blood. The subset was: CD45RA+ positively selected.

The CDR3 DNA is TGCGCCAGCAGCATGGGGCGCGAGGGCACTGAAGCTTTCTTT. It yields the protein CASSMGREGTEAFF. This sequence joins TRBV5-1 and TRBJ1-1; the D gene is possibly TRBD1 (5 bases). Per the germline V gene, CDR1 is SGHRS and CDR2 is YFSETQ. V gave up 4 bases and J gave up 4 bases, with 14 bases separating them. The CDR3 loop spans 14 amino acids.